This T cell receptor (beta chain) is drawn from a study of T-cell memory formation after mild COVID-19. This CDR3 contains 13 residues. Germline CDR1 and CDR2: SGHTA and FQGNSA. The V end was cut by 5 bases, the J end by 2 bases, with 9 bases between. TCRdb analysed the 5' RACE reads with MiXCR anew, one entry per CDR3 protein. The sample shows roughly 450,000 distinct CDR3 sequences, roughly 18% of them seen only once. This clonotype has ten or more counts. The chain links TRBV7-2 to TRBJ1-1; D remains ambiguous. The source material was PBMCs or a T cell subset sorted from them (not recorded which). The sequence was collected from a man younger than 35 who had mild COVID-19 (a few samples of this study predate the infection). Cell type and time point are not known. CDR3 nucleotides: TGTGCCAGCAGCCGATTATACAACACTGAAGCTTTCTTT. It codes for CASSRLYNTEAFF.